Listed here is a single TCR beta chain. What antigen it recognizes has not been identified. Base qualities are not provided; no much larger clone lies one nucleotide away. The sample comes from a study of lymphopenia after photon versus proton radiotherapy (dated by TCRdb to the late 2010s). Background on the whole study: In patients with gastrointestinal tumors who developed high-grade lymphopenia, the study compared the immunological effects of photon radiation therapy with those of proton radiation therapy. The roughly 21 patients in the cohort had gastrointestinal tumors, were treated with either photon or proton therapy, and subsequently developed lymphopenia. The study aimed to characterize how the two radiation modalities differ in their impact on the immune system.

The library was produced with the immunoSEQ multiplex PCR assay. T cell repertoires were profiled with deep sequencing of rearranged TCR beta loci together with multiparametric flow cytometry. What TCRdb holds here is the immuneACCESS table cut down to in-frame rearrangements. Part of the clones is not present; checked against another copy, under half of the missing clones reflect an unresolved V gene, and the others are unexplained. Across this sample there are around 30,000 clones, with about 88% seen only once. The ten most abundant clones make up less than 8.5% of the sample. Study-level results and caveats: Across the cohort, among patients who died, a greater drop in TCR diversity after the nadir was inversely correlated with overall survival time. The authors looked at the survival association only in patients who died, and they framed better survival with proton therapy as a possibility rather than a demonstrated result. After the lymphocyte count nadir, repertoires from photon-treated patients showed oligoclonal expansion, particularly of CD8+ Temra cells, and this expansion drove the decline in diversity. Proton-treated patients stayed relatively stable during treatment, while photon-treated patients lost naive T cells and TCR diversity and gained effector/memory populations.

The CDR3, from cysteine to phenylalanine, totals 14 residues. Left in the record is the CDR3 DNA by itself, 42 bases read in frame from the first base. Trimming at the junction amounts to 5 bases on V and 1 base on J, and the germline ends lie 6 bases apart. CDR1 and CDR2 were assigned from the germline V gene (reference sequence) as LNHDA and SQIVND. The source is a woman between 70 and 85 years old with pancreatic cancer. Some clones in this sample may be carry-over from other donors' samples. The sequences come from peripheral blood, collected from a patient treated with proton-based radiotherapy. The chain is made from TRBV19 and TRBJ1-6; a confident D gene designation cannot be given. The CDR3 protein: CASSADSYNSPLHF. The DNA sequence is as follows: TGTGCCAGTAGTGCGGATTCCTATAATTCACCCCTCCACTTT.